This is a list of T cell receptor beta chains from one sample in a study of T-cell memory formation after mild COVID-19. TCRdb reanalysed the 5' RACE reads using MiXCR and keeps one entry per CDR3 protein. The sample contains 190,000 or so distinct CDR3 sequences, 8% to 11% of which appear only once. The source material was PBMCs or a T cell subset sorted from them (not recorded which). These TCRs come from a man aged 18 to 30 who had mild COVID-19 (a few samples of this study predate the infection). Cell type and time point are not known. The CDR3 runs from the conserved cysteine through the conserved F or W. The order of the fields is V gene, clone size, CDR3 protein. Clone size is given for some rows only: seen once, a few or many times, or a class if the clone is expanded.

TRBV7-8	few	CASSHHTDTQYF
TRBV7-2	many	CASSFVRNTEAFF
TRBV20-1	few	CSASLGFRGGDGYTF
TRBV7-3	few	CASSPGAATGFAFF
TRBV7-2	many	CASSFSSTSTDTQYF
TRBV15	many	CATSREAAGISSYNEQFF
TRBV5-1	few	CASVVDFDRAYGYTF
TRBV6-5	.	CASSPRDGYNQPQHF
TRBV4-1	.	CASSQAPGRSGNTIYF
TRBV5-8	few	CASSLTGPGNTQYF